The T cell receptor beta chain under discussion was sequenced for a study of molecular identifiers for immune sequencing clone quantification. Study findings and constraints: Clones that exceeded 20 RNA copies held over 98% of effector molecules, yet under 1% in naive cells. Sizes of clones that are highly expanded could be underestimated (if identical TCR molecules share a barcode).

Previously published methods and listed TCR primers were used for the bulk TCR libraries. TCRdb passed the PCR reads through MiXCR, listing each CDR3 protein once. The sample records roughly 630,000 distinct CDR3 sequences, 25% being singletons. Germline lookup yields CDR1 LGHNA and CDR2 YSLEER. The CDR3 sequence is 14 residues long. Trimming took off 0 bases at V and 7 bases at J, with 9 bases between the two ends. This clonotype was picked up many times. Its antigen is unidentified. Naive CD8 T cells, phenotype CD8+CD4-CCR7+CD45RA+, were sorted. The sequenced sample consisted of naive CD8+ T cells from blood, with Jurkat cell RNA spiked in. Sample subset: FACS-sorted CD8+CD4-CCR7+CD45RA+ naive T cells. The receptor's source is a human donor in good health. Some libraries in this study had Jurkat cell RNA spiked in. This chain connects TRBV4-3 to TRBJ2-2; D not resolved. The CDR3 spells CASSQDRVFGELFF. For the CDR3, the DNA is TGCGCCAGCAGCCAAGATCGAGTATTCGGGGAGCTGTTTTTT.